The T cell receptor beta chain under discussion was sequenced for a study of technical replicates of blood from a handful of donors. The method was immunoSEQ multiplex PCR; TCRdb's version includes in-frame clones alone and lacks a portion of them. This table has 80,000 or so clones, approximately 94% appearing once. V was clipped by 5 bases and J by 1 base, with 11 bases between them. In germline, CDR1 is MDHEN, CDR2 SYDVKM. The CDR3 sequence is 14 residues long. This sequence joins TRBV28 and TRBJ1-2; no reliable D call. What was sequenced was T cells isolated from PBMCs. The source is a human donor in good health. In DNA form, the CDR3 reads TGTGCCAGCAGTAAGGTCGGGGTTAACTATGGCTACACCTTC. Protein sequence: CASSKVGVNYGYTF.